Listed here is a single TCR beta chain. Other DNA variants within this sample encode the same CDR3. This record comes from a study of control samples from healthy donors and cancer patients. Losses at the gene ends were 0 bases for V and 1 base for J; bases not matched to a gene: 2. The CDR3 contains 15 residues. The V gene's germline CDR1 is MNHEY and CDR2 SVGAGI. The table came from immunoSEQ multiplex PCR; TCRdb's copy has only in-frame clones and leaves some out. The sample records around 200,000 clones, 91% being singletons. This chain joins TRBV6-5 and TRBJ1-1; 7 nucleotides align to TRBD1. The sequenced sample was blood. The receptor was derived from a woman in her 30s in good health. DNA for the CDR3: TGTGCCAGCAGTTACTCGAACAGGGGGAACACTGAAGCTTTCTTT. This translates into CASSYSNRGNTEAFF.